The present T cell receptor beta chain was sequenced within a study of CD4+ T cells in melanoma. Findings of the study overall: Diverse differentiation states were reported for melanoma neoantigen-specific CD4+ T cells. A reported correlation linked neoantigen-specific CD4+ T cells to CD8+, macrophage and B cell function.

Germline CDR1 is MNHNS and CDR2 is SASEGT. With 6 bases removed from V and 4 bases from J, the gap between germline ends came to 15 bases. This CDR3 is built from 14 residues. Assay used: immunoSEQ multiplex PCR; TCRdb lists only in-frame clones, some missing. The top ten clones hold 8% to 13% of a sample with 9,500 to 13,000 clones, approximately 67% of them seen once. Turning to this clone: Its antigen is undetermined.

The sample was cells from a culture (not recorded whether cultured in vitro). The genes are TRBV6-1 and TRBJ1-2; D remains ambiguous. This TCR came from a human donor with melanoma. The CDR3 is CASSLPLHSYGYTF. CDR3 nucleotides: TGTGCCAGCAGCCTTCCTTTACACAGCTATGGCTACACCTTC.